This is a list of T cell receptor beta chains from one sample in a study of immune characterization of retroperitoneal liposarcoma. In TCRdb, the PCR reads were re-called with MiXCR into one record per CDR3 protein. The sample has some 8,200 distinct CDR3 sequences, approximately 39% seen once. The sequencing input was tumor tissue. All receptors derive from a male donor with retroperitoneal liposarcoma. CDR3s include the opening cysteine and the closing phenylalanine or tryptophan. The D gene is left open where the match is weak. The size of a clone is reported for some rows only, either as once, few or many, or as a class for expanded clones.

few TRBJ2-5 TRBV27 . TGTGCCAGCAGCCCCGGGGCCGAGGGGACCCAGTACTTC CASSPGAEGTQYF
. TRBJ2-5 TRBV6-1 TRBD2 TGTGCCAGCAGAACCTTAGGGACTAGCTGGGAGCAGTACTTC CASRTLGTSWEQYF
. TRBJ2-7 TRBV6-6 . TGTGCCAGCAGCTCCCCGGGGGGCAGCTACAATGAGCAGTACTTC CASSSPGGSYNEQYF
. TRBJ2-7 TRBV11-3 TRBD2 TGTGCCAGCAGCTTAGATGGGACTAGCGGCTCCTACGAGCAGTACTTC CASSLDGTSGSYEQYF
few TRBJ1-4 TRBV12-3/TRBV12-4 TRBD1 TGTGCCAGCAGCAACAGGGGTGGTAATGAAAAACTGTTTTTT CASSNRGGNEKLFF
. TRBJ2-7 TRBV25-1 TRBD1 TGTGCCAGCAGTGAAGGTCGGGACAGCCACCGCTCCTACAATGAGCAGTACTTC CASSEGRDSHRSYNEQYF
. TRBJ2-2 TRBV6-1 . TGTGCCAGCACCTGGACACCGAACACCGGGGAGCTGTTTTTT CASTWTPNTGELFF
. TRBJ2-1 TRBV11-3 . TGTGCCAGCAGCTTAACAGTGGCCTACGAGCAGTTCTTC CASSLTVAYEQFF
medium-sized TRBJ2-1 TRBV6-1 . TGTGCCAGCAGTACCGGACATACCCTCTACGAGCAGTTCTTC CASSTGHTLYEQFF
. TRBJ2-3 TRBV20-1 TRBD2 TGCAGTGAAAGCGAGCGGGGAAGGGCAGATACGCAGTATTTT CSESERGRADTQYF
. TRBJ2-3 TRBV11-3 . TGTGCCAGCAGCCCGCACGGCACAGATACGCAGTATTTT CASSPHGTDTQYF
once TRBJ2-5 TRBV7-6 . TGTGCCAGCAGCTTAGCTGGAGGGCAGGGGGAAGAGACCCAGTACTTC CASSLAGGQGEETQYF
medium-sized TRBJ2-5 TRBV6-1 . TGTGCCAGCAGCCCCCGAGGGGGGGAGACCCAGTACTTC CASSPRGGETQYF
few TRBJ2-7 TRBV10-3 . TGTGCCATCAGTAATATTGCGATCTACGAGCAGTACTTC CAISNIAIYEQYF
few TRBJ2-7 TRBV6-5 . TGTGCCAGCAGTTCTACCGCTCTTTCTAGCTCCTACGAGCAGTACTTC CASSSTALSSSYEQYF
few TRBJ2-1 TRBV6-8 TRBD1 TGTGCCAGCAGTCTACAGGGGCGCGACGATGAGCAGTTCTTC CASSLQGRDDEQFF
. TRBJ2-1 TRBV6-1 TRBD1 TGTGCCAGCAGTGAAACCCGGACAGGGGAGCAGTTCTTC CASSETRTGEQFF
few TRBJ2-7 TRBV27 TRBD2 TGTGCCAGCAGTTTCGGTAACGCGGGAGGGGATGAGCAGTACTTC CASSFGNAGGDEQYF
. TRBJ2-7 TRBV6-5 TRBD2 TGTGCCAGCAGTGAATTTGTCGGGAGGGGAAATGAGCAGTACTTC CASSEFVGRGNEQYF
. TRBJ2-3 TRBV6-1 TRBD2 TGTGCCAGCCATAACCGGGGGGAGGTAGATACGCAGTATTTT CASHNRGEVDTQYF
. TRBJ2-1 TRBV12-3/TRBV12-4 . TGTGCCAGCAGTTTGGGGTACAATGAGCAGTTCTTC CASSLGYNEQFF
few TRBJ2-1 TRBV6-1 . TGTGCCAGCAGTTGGGAGCAAGAGACCCAGTTCTTC CASSWEQETQFF
few TRBJ2-7 TRBV6-1 . TGTGCCAGCAGTTCCCATGGAGTCTCCTACGAGCAGTACTTC CASSSHGVSYEQYF
. TRBJ2-1 TRBV6-6 TRBD2 TGTGCCAGCAGCCCCAGGACTAGTGGAGTCGGAGAGCAGTTCTTC CASSPRTSGVGEQFF
few TRBJ2-1 TRBV6-1 . TGTGCCAGCAGCCCCCGAGGGGGGGAGACCCAGTTCTTC CASSPRGGETQFF
. TRBJ2-2 TRBV12-3/TRBV12-4 TRBD2 TGTGCCAGCAGTCCAACCCGGACTAGCGGGAGCACCGGGGAGCTGTTTTTT CASSPTRTSGSTGELFF
. TRBJ2-7 TRBV7-9 TRBD2 TGTGCCAGCAGCGGGACTAGCGACGATAGAGGGGGATACAATGAGCAGTACTTC CASSGTSDDRGGYNEQYF
medium-sized TRBJ2-1 TRBV12-3/TRBV12-4 . TGTGCCAGCAGTTTAGCCAATCCAGGCGAGCAGTTCTTC CASSLANPGEQFF
medium-sized TRBJ2-7 TRBV6-6 . TGTGCCAGCAGTTACAGGGGCCAGTCCTACGAGCAGTACTTC CASSYRGQSYEQYF
medium-sized TRBJ2-5 TRBV7-2 TRBD1 TGTGCCAGCAGCATAGACCCAGCCGGGACAGTTCATGGGACCCAGTACTTC CASSIDPAGTVHGTQYF
. TRBJ2-1 TRBV6-1 . TGTGCCAGCAGTCCGGATCCGTACAATGAGCAGTTCTTC CASSPDPYNEQFF
. TRBJ2-1 TRBV10-3 . TGTGCCTCTTCCGGGGACCACAATGAGCAGTTCTTC CASSGDHNEQFF
. TRBJ2-1 TRBV10-1 . TGCGCCAGCAGTGAGGCTTCAGGTTGGGAGCAGTTCTTC CASSEASGWEQFF
medium-sized TRBJ2-3 TRBV6-1 . TGTGCCAGCAGTATCTCAGGGGATACGCAGTATTTT CASSISGDTQYF
few TRBJ2-1 TRBV12-3/TRBV12-4 . TGTGCCAGCAGTTTATTTGCTGGGGAGACCCAGTTCTTC CASSLFAGETQFF
. TRBJ1-1 TRBV6-1 . TGTGCCAGCAGCATCGAGGGAACGGGCACTGAAGCTTTCTTT CASSIEGTGTEAFF
medium-sized TRBJ2-7 TRBV6-1 . TGTGCCAGCAGTGAAGCTGGGGGGGGCGGCTACGAGCAGTACTTC CASSEAGGGGYEQYF
. TRBJ2-1 TRBV11-2 TRBD1 TGTGCCAGCAGCTTGATATCTCAGGGGGCGAGCAATGAGCAGTTCTTC CASSLISQGASNEQFF
. TRBJ2-1 TRBV6-1 TRBD2 TGTGCCAGCAGTGTAGCTAGCGGGGGGGCCGCTGAGCAGTTCTTC CASSVASGGAAEQFF
. TRBJ1-1 TRBV7-6 TRBD1 TGTGCCAGCAGGATGGACAGGTCGAAGAACACTGAAGCTTTCTTT CASRMDRSKNTEAFF
few TRBJ2-5 TRBV6-6 TRBD2 TGTGCCAGCAGTTACGGCGGGAGCTCCTACAATGAGCAGTACTTC CASSYGGSSYNEQYF
. TRBJ2-5 TRBV11-2 . TGTGCCAGCAGCTTCTCTCGGGGGAGCCAAGAGACCCAGTACTTC CASSFSRGSQETQYF
. TRBJ2-3 TRBV27 . TGTGCCAGCAGTTTACGACTCACAGATACGCAGTATTTT CASSLRLTDTQYF
medium-sized TRBJ2-1 TRBV7-8 . TGTGCCAGCAGCTTAGAGGGCCGGAGCCCGTTGGAGACCCAGTTCTTC CASSLEGRSPLETQFF
medium-sized TRBJ2-7 TRBV7-2 TRBD2 TGTGCCAGCAGCGCCGGGACTAGCGGGACCTTGGGTGAGCAGTACTTC CASSAGTSGTLGEQYF
. TRBJ2-6 TRBV6-1 . TGTGCCAGCATAGAGGAGGGGGGCGGGGCCAACGTCCTGACTTTC CASIEEGGGANVLTF
few TRBJ2-3 TRBV6-1 TRBD2 TGTGCCAGCAGTGAAGTAGCGGGTCGCACAGATACGCAGTATTTT CASSEVAGRTDTQYF
. TRBJ1-1 TRBV12-3/TRBV12-4 . TGTGCCAGCAGTGGGTCCGGGTTGGGCACTGAAGCTTTCTTT CASSGSGLGTEAFF
few TRBJ1-1 TRBV6-5 TRBD1 TGTGCCAGCAGTCGGGACAGGGCGAACACTGAAGCTTTCTTT CASSRDRANTEAFF
medium-sized TRBJ2-3 TRBV7-2 . TGTGCCAGCAGCTTAGACGGGATGGGCACAGATACGCAGTATTTT CASSLDGMGTDTQYF
. TRBJ1-2 TRBV6-5 . TGTGCCAGCAGTTTGGACAGAGCTAACTATGGCTACACCTTC CASSLDRANYGYTF